The 21 T cell receptor beta chains in this list originate from one sample, sequenced in a study. MiXCR, applied by TCRdb to the 5' RACE reads, yields one record per CDR3 protein. Seen here are roughly 11,000 distinct CDR3 sequences, around 49% observed once, and the top ten hold 9.5% to 15%. The sample taken for sequencing was tumor-infiltrating naive CD4+ T cells sorted from the breast tumor. Subset: naive CD4+ T cells, CD4+CD45RA+CD25-. All receptors come from a female donor with breast cancer.

The V gene is TRBV18, the J gene TRBJ2-1, with D hard to call. V dropped 1 base and J dropped 9 bases, with 13 bases sitting between them. The CDR3 totals 14 residues. Germline values: CDR1 KGHSH, CDR2 LQKENI. The DNA for the CDR3 is TGTGCCAGCTCACCACTAGGCACCGATGGTGAGCAGTTCTTC. It codes for CASSPLGTDGEQFF.

Within the sample, this clonotype is medium-sized. The chain employs TRBV6-5 and TRBJ2-7; TRBD1 aligns across 7 bases. CDR3 length equals 14 residues. Per germline, CDR1 MNHEY and CDR2 SVGAGI. V lost 5 bases to trimming and J lost 7 bases; unmatched junction nucleotides: 11. In DNA, the CDR3 is TGTGCCAGCAGTGCATACAGGGGTCAGAGTGAGCAGTACTTC. It is translated as CASSAYRGQSEQYF.

The J gene is TRBJ2-2, the V gene TRBV29-1, with 8 bases aligning to TRBD1. Germline CDR1 reads SQVTM; CDR2 reads ANQGSEA. The CDR3 has 14 amino acids. The V segment lost 3 bases and the J segment 5 bases; nucleotides outside the gene matches: 5. CDR3 nucleotides: TGCAGCGTTGACAGGGGGCGAAGGACCGGGGAGCTGTTTTTT. Its protein is CSVDRGRRTGELFF.

The J gene is TRBJ1-1, the V gene TRBV30; possibly TRBD1 for D (5 bases). Looked up from germline, CDR1 is GTSNPN and CDR2 is SVGIG (reference sequence). This CDR3 has 13 amino acids. V lost 1 base to trimming and J lost 3 bases, with 9 bases between them. CDR3 in amino acids: CAWSAQGYTEAFF. As DNA, the CDR3 is TGTGCCTGGAGTGCGCAGGGTTACACTGAAGCTTTCTTT.

This clonotype was counted between two and nine times. The rearrangement joins TRBV12-3 or TRBV12-4 to TRBJ1-1, with TRBD1 matching 7 bases. CDR3 length: 13 amino acids. Trimming removed 5 bases from V and 4 bases from J; junction bases left unmatched: 4. CDR3 amino acids: CASSLTGVTEAFF. In DNA, the CDR3 is TGTGCCAGCAGTCTTACAGGGGTCACTGAAGCTTTCTTT.

The rearrangement joins TRBV11-1 to TRBJ2-7; TRBD1 agrees at 8 bases. This CDR3 has 15 residues. J was trimmed by 2 bases and V by 5 bases; bases with no gene match: 8. Germline-derived CDR1 and CDR2 are SGHAT and FQDESV (reference sequence). The CDR3 reads CASSDTGTGAYEQYV. CDR3 nucleotides: TGTGCCAGCAGCGACACCGGGACAGGAGCCTACGAGCAGTACGTC.

The CDR3 here is CANTFPRTSGSSTDTQYF. The CDR3 region has the DNA TGTGCCAACACCTTTCCCCGGACTAGCGGATCTAGCACAGATACGCAGTATTTT. The gene calls are TRBV27 and TRBJ2-3; 10 bases align to TRBD2. This CDR3 spans 18 amino acids. CDR1 is MNHEY and CDR2 is SMNVEV in the germline V gene (reference sequence). V was pared by 10 bases and J by 0 bases, with 16 bases of the junction left unmatched.

This clonotype was seen only a few times. V gene TRBV20-1 combines with J gene TRBJ2-1; 10 bases are a match to TRBD2. Per germline, CDR1 DFQATT and CDR2 SNEGSKA (reference sequence). V shed 5 bases and J 2 bases; nucleotides not matched to a gene: 6. The CDR3 spans 15 residues. The CDR3 bases are TGCAGTGCTGAAAAACTAGCGGGAACCTACAATGAGCAGTTCTTC. Protein: CSAEKLAGTYNEQFF.

This clonotype was found a few times. Written as DNA, the CDR3 is TGCAGTGCTAGAGAAGCGGAGTACGAGCAGTACGTC. Translating gives CSAREAEYEQYV. The V call is TRBV20-1, the J call TRBJ2-7; D may be TRBD2 (5 bases). The CDR3 is 12 amino acids. Germline V gives CDR1 DFQATT, CDR2 SNEGSKA (reference sequence). V gave up 0 bases and J gave up 4 bases, with 7 bases separating them.

This clonotype has more than one count but fewer than ten. V and J are TRBV12-3 or TRBV12-4 and TRBJ2-1, with D possibly matching TRBD1 (6 bases). CDR3 size: 15 residues. V lost 5 bases and J 8 bases, leaving 19 bases between the germline ends. The chain's CDR3 is CASSRGQGSYDEQFF. Here the CDR3 DNA reads TGTGCCAGCAGTCGCGGTCAGGGGTCGTACGATGAGCAGTTCTTC.

In its sample, this clonotype was seen a few times. This chain uses TRBV4-1 with TRBJ2-3; weak D call: TRBD2 (6 bases). V lost 2 bases and J lost 3, with 12 bases in between. CDR3 size: 15 residues. Germline loops: CDR1 MGHRA, CDR2 YSYEKL. For the CDR3, the DNA is TGCGCCAGCAGCCAAATTAGCGGCTGGACAGATACGCAGTATTTT. Translation: CASSQISGWTDTQYF.

This rearrangement joins TRBV2 to TRBJ1-5, with D unresolved. Trimming left V 1 base short and J 0 bases short, with 4 bases between. Per germline, CDR1 SNHLY and CDR2 FYNNEI. The CDR3 is 14 residues long. The CDR3, as DNA: TGTGCCAGCAGTGAAGGGGATAGCAATCAGCCCCAGCATTTT. Protein sequence: CASSEGDSNQPQHF.

This clonotype was detected only a few times. The CDR3 DNA reads as TGTGCCAGCAGCTTCAAGCAGTCTGCGGCTTTCTTT. Its protein is CASSFKQSAAFF. The rearrangement links TRBV7-9 to TRBJ1-1; D is ambiguous. V was clipped by 3 bases and J by 11 bases, with 13 bases between them. There are 12 residues in the CDR3. Germline loops: CDR1 SEHNR, CDR2 FQNEAQ (reference sequence).

This clonotype has just a few counts. The chain uses TRBV20-1 and TRBJ2-7; tentatively, D is TRBD1 (6 bases). This CDR3 region has 13 residues. CDR1 DFQATT and CDR2 SNEGSKA come from the germline V gene (reference sequence). The ends were cut back, 4 bases at V and 3 bases at J, with 13 bases in the middle. The DNA for the CDR3 is TGCAGTGCTACTACAGGGCTCCTCTACGAGCAGTACGTC. This codes for CSATTGLLYEQYV.

The chain recombines TRBV7-8 with TRBJ2-5, with 13 bases identical to TRBD2. Germline CDR1 is SGHVS and CDR2 is FQNEAQ. The CDR3 consists of 16 residues. V shed 5 bases, J shed 1 base, and the junction held 4 bases outside the gene matches. The CDR3 region is CASSDRLAGGQETQYF. CDR3 coding DNA: TGTGCCAGCAGCGACAGACTAGCGGGAGGCCAAGAGACCCAGTACTTC.

This clonotype was detected a few times. This chain joins TRBV20-1 and TRBJ2-1; no firm D call. V lost 0 bases and J 0 bases, leaving 3 bases between the germline ends. The CDR3 runs 13 residues. Germline V gene lookup returns CDR1 DFQATT and CDR2 SNEGSKA (reference sequence). The CDR3 DNA reads as TGCAGTGCTAGAGATACCTCCTACAATGAGCAGTTCTTC. Amino acids: CSARDTSYNEQFF.

This clonotype was seen a handful of times. The chain has TRBV6-5 and TRBJ2-1; D is uncertain. CDR3 length equals 17 residues. The germline V gene has CDR1 MNHEY and CDR2 SVGAGI. Trimming took off 4 bases at V and 1 base at J, with 17 bases between the two ends. CDR3 DNA sequence: TGTGCCAGCAGTTCGTCAACTACTACTGGGTCCTACAATGAGCAGTTCTTC. Amino acids: CASSSSTTTGSYNEQFF.

The chain carries TRBV7-2 and TRBJ2-4, with D uncertain. Trimming took 1 base from V and 6 from J, leaving 16 bases between them. This CDR3 comprises 16 residues. Germline V gene sequence: CDR1 SGHTA, CDR2 FQGNSA. CDR3 in amino acids: CASSLVATGSRNIQYF. DNA for the CDR3: TGTGCCAGCAGCTTAGTGGCTACCGGCTCCCGAAACATTCAGTACTTC.

V and J are TRBV7-8 and TRBJ2-1; 9 nucleotides line up with TRBD2. The trim removed 1 base at V and 0 bases at J, leaving 4 bases unmatched. Germline values: CDR1 SGHVS, CDR2 FQNEAQ. The CDR3 spans 17 residues. This chain's CDR3 is CASSLVGSGSSYNEQFF. The DNA for the CDR3 is TGTGCCAGCAGCTTAGTTGGTAGCGGGAGCTCCTACAATGAGCAGTTCTTC.

This clonotype was counted between two and nine times. This chain uses TRBV6-4 with TRBJ2-2; no definite D call. This CDR3 has 17 residues. Germline-derived CDR1 and CDR2 are MRHNA and SNTAGT. The V end lost 5 bases, the J end lost 0 bases, and 16 bases lay between the germline ends. The CDR3, as DNA: TGTGCCAGCAGTCCGGCAGGCGGCGGTTCGAACACCGGGGAGCTGTTTTTT. This translates into CASSPAGGGSNTGELFF.

V gene TRBV20-1 combines with J gene TRBJ2-1; 7 nucleotides match TRBD2. The ends lost 2 bases at V and 3 bases at J; junction bases unmatched: 7. CDR1 is DFQATT and CDR2 is SNEGSKA in the germline V gene (reference sequence). CDR3 length: 15 residues. The CDR3 loop is CSARQAGEVYNEQFF. The CDR3 DNA reads TGCAGTGCTAGACAGGCGGGAGAAGTCTACAATGAGCAGTTCTTC.